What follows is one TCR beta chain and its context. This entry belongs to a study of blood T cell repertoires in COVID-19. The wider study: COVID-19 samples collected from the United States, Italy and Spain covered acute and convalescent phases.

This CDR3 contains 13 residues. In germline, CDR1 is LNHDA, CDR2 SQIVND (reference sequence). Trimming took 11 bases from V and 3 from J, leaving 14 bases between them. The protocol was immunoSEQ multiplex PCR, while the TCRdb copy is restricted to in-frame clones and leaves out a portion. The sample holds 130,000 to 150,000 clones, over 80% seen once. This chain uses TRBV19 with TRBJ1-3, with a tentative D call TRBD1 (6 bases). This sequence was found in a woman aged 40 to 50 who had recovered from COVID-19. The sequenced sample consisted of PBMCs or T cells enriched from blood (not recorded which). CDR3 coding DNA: TGTGCCGCGGCGGGGGGCGATGGAAACACCATATATTTT. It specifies CAAAGGDGNTIYF.